This TCR beta chain was observed in a study of identical twins. MiXCR was run by TCRdb on the 5' RACE reads, yielding one entry per CDR3 protein. The table includes about 520,000 distinct CDR3 sequences, about 20% detected once. Germline V gene lookup returns CDR1 KGHDR and CDR2 SFDVKD. Trimming removed 2 bases from V and 5 bases from J, with 14 bases in between. This CDR3 comprises 15 residues. These data were also filed under a second study, of T cells expressing NK-cell markers.

The origin of this receptor is a woman aged 18 to 35 in good health. The sequencing input was CD4+ T cells sorted from blood. The chain has TRBV24-1 and TRBJ2-5; possible D gene TRBD2, 5 bases. Here the CDR3 DNA reads TGTGCCACCAGTGATTCGCGATACAGCGGCGAGACCCAGTACTTC. Protein product: CATSDSRYSGETQYF.